One and the same sample provided the 10 T cell receptor beta chains below, sequenced in a study of cytomegalovirus exposure and HLA in healthy donors. Clones were sequenced by immunoSEQ multiplex PCR, and TCRdb holds only the in-frame ones, with some missing. The sample carries under 75,000 clones, approximately 86% recorded once. The sequenced sample was PBMCs. Every receptor here comes from a young man in good health and CMV-seronegative.

V is TRBV11-1 and J is TRBJ2-2; 8 nucleotides match TRBD2. V lost 5 bases and J lost 5; bases outside the gene matches: 13. Germline V lookup: CDR1 SGHAT, CDR2 FQDESV (reference sequence). CDR3 length equals 17 residues. The CDR3 spells CASSQNVAGGWTGELFF. CDR3 DNA sequence: TGTGCCAGCAGCCAAAATGTGGCGGGGGGATGGACCGGGGAGCTGTTTTTT.

The V gene is TRBV7-8, the J gene TRBJ1-3; D is unclear. Germline V gene lookup returns CDR1 SGHVS and CDR2 FQNEAQ. V was pared by 0 bases and J by 0 bases, with 18 bases between. The CDR3 is 19 residues long. CDR3 in DNA: TGTGCCAGCAGCTTAGCAAGAGTTGGTCTGACTAGCTCTGGAAACACCATATATTTT. Encoded protein: CASSLARVGLTSSGNTIYF.

The V and J genes are TRBV2 and TRBJ2-7; 10 nucleotides line up with TRBD1. Germline V CDR1 and CDR2: SNHLY, FYNNEI. Unmatched junction bases numbered 5, after V lost 8 bases and J lost 4 bases. The CDR3 sequence is 13 residues long. CDR3 loop: CASFRDRGYEQYF. CDR3 bases: TGTGCCAGCTTCCGGGACAGGGGTTACGAGCAGTACTTC.

The genes are TRBV6-6 and TRBJ1-1; 7 positions agree with TRBD1. Germline-derived CDR1 and CDR2 are MNHNY and SVGAGI (reference sequence). V trimming: 4 bases; J trimming: 3 bases; junction bases outside the gene matches: 11. The CDR3 spans 16 residues. CDR3 loop: CASSSTSRGSYTEAFF. The CDR3 region has the DNA TGTGCCAGCAGTTCGACAAGCAGGGGGTCTTACACTGAAGCTTTCTTT.

CDR3 DNA: TGTGCCAGCAGTCTCTGGACAGGGGGCCAAGAGACCCAGTACTTC. Protein sequence: CASSLWTGGQETQYF. This chain uses TRBV27 with TRBJ2-5, with 10 bases that match TRBD1. Trimming cost V 5 bases and J 1 base; bases outside gene matches: 4. The CDR3 is 15 amino acids. CDR1 is MNHEY and CDR2 is SMNVEV in the germline V gene (reference sequence).

This clone showed up just a few times. The V call is TRBV7-9, the J call TRBJ1-1; no clear D gene. V lost 7 bases and J lost 2, with 5 bases in between. The CDR3 length is 11 residues. Germline CDR1 and CDR2: SEHNR and FQNEAQ (reference sequence). CDR3 DNA sequence: TGTGCCAGCACTTTAAACACTGAAGCTTTCTTT. This gives the protein CASTLNTEAFF.

The chain couples TRBV5-1 to TRBJ1-1, with 9 nucleotides matching TRBD1. The V segment lost 2 bases and the J segment 1 base; nucleotides outside the gene matches: 6. Looked up from germline, CDR1 is SGHRS and CDR2 is YFSETQ. CDR3 length: 16 amino acids. In nucleotides, the CDR3 is TGCGCCAGCAGCTTACCTACAGGGGGCAAGAACACTGAAGCTTTCTTT. Its protein product is CASSLPTGGKNTEAFF.

J is TRBJ2-5 and V is TRBV4-1; 10 bases line up with TRBD2. The V gene end was trimmed by 2 bases and the J gene end by 5 bases; junction bases not matched to a gene: 8. CDR1 and CDR2 from the germline V gene are MGHRA and YSYEKL. The CDR3 sequence is 16 residues long. Written as DNA, the CDR3 is TGCGCCAGCAGCCAACCGCCGAGCGGGGGGGTGGAGACCCAGTACTTC. This encodes CASSQPPSGGVETQYF.

The chain joins TRBV19 to TRBJ1-2; 7 bases agree with TRBD1. This CDR3 has 13 residues. Trimming removed 6 bases from V and 8 bases from J; junction bases left unmatched: 9. Germline loops: CDR1 LNHDA, CDR2 SQIVND (reference sequence). The CDR3 is CASSATGFWGYTF. In DNA form, the CDR3 reads TGTGCCAGTAGCGCGACAGGGTTCTGGGGCTACACCTTC. Combining the CDR3 with reference TRBV19 and TRBJ1-2 gives the whole variable domain DGGITQSPKYLFRKEGQNVTLSCEQNLNHDAMYWYRQDPGQGLRLIYYSQIVNDFQKGDIAEGYSVSREKKESFPLTVTSAQKNPTAFYLCASSATGFWGYTFGSGTRLTVV.

The chain is built from TRBV18 and TRBJ1-2; maybe TRBD1 (5 bases). CDR3 length equals 14 residues. The V gene lost 2 bases and the J gene lost 5 bases, with 12 bases spanning the gap. The germline V gene has CDR1 KGHSH and CDR2 LQKENI. In DNA form, the CDR3 reads TGTGCCAGCTCACCATACGGGGGAAGGTATGGCTACACCTTC. Amino acids: CASSPYGGRYGYTF.